The 19 T cell receptor beta chains presented below share a single source sample, sequenced in a study of blood T cell repertoires in COVID-19. The data were produced by immunoSEQ multiplex PCR, yet TCRdb's version contains in-frame clones alone and is incomplete. The sample consists of about 80,000 clones, about 79% of them appearing once. Sequencing used peripheral blood. These receptors were taken from a human donor in a cohort sampled during active COVID-19.

This chain uses TRBV19 with TRBJ1-1, with TRBD1 identical over 8 bases. The V segment lost 6 bases and the J segment 1 base; nucleotides outside the gene matches: 4. This CDR3 is 14 amino acids long. In germline, CDR1 is LNHDA, CDR2 SQIVND (reference sequence). CDR3 loop: CASSLDRGNTEAFF. The CDR3 bases are TGTGCCAGTAGCCTTGACAGGGGGAACACTGAAGCTTTCTTT.

This sequence joins TRBV19 and TRBJ2-3; 9 nucleotides align to TRBD1. Germline assignment: CDR1 LNHDA and CDR2 SQIVND (reference sequence). The length of the CDR3 is 15 residues. Germline trimming cut 7 bases from V and 4 bases from J; bases unmatched to any gene: 9. The CDR3 loop is CASNPRGTGSDTQYF. For the CDR3, the DNA is TGTGCCAGTAATCCAAGGGGGACAGGGTCAGATACGCAGTATTTT.

The chain couples TRBV6-5 to TRBJ1-2; 8 bases map to TRBD1. Germline V lookup: CDR1 MNHEY, CDR2 SVGAGI. The CDR3 loop spans 12 amino acids. J lost 7 bases, V lost 4 bases, and 2 bases had no gene match. Here the CDR3 DNA reads TGTGCCAGCAGTTCCGACAGGGGTGGCTACACCTTC. Protein: CASSSDRGGYTF.

This clone was detected only once. In DNA, the CDR3 is TGCGCCAGCAGCCACCATATCACAAGCACAGAAAACATTCAGTACTTC. Translating it yields CASSHHITSTENIQYF. The chain joins TRBV4-3 to TRBJ2-4, with D hard to call. The CDR3 length is 16 residues. CDR1 LGHNA and CDR2 YSLEER come from the germline V gene. Trimming shortened V by 3 bases and J by 5 bases, and 17 bases separated the two germline ends.

The V call is TRBV6-6, the J call TRBJ2-3; D unresolved. V gave up 6 bases and J gave up 2 bases, with 6 bases separating them. The CDR3 is 12 amino acids. Per germline, CDR1 MNHNY and CDR2 SVGAGI (reference sequence). The CDR3 coding sequence is TGTGCCAGCAGAAGCGACACAGATACGCAGTATTTT. Its translation: CASRSDTDTQYF.

This chain links TRBV5-1 with TRBJ1-1, with D possibly matching TRBD1 (6 bases). This CDR3 contains 16 residues. CDR1 and CDR2 (germline): SGHRS, YFSETQ. V was cut by 1 base and J by 0 bases, with 13 bases left in between. In nucleotides, the CDR3 is TGCGCCAGCAGCTTGCATTTACAGGGTATGAACACTGAAGCTTTCTTT. Translation gives CASSLHLQGMNTEAFF.

V usage is TRBV3-1 (or the pseudogene TRBV3-2) and J usage is TRBJ2-1; 8 positions agree with TRBD2. The junction had 2 bases not matched to a gene; V was cut back by 7 bases and J by 0 bases. Per germline, CDR1 LGHDT and CDR2 YNNKEL (reference sequence). The CDR3 is made up of 14 amino acids. The CDR3 bases are TGTGCCAGCACGGGGGGGAGCTCCTACAATGAGCAGTTCTTC. This translates into CASTGGSSYNEQFF.

The rearrangement uses TRBV6-6 and TRBJ2-7; 10 bases map to TRBD2. The junction had 14 bases not matched to a gene; V was cut back by 7 bases and J by 5 bases. This CDR3 is built from 16 residues. From germline, CDR1 is MNHNY and CDR2 SVGAGI (reference sequence). The CDR3 here is CASKPSSGTSDDEQYV. The DNA of the CDR3 is TGTGCCAGCAAACCCTCCTCCGGGACTAGCGACGACGAGCAGTACGTC.

This rearrangement joins TRBV7-9 to TRBJ2-7, with TRBD1 identical over 7 bases. Trimming cost V 5 bases and J 2 bases; bases outside gene matches: 6. This CDR3 has 14 residues. Germline CDR1 is SEHNR and CDR2 is FQNEAQ (reference sequence). The CDR3 sequence: CASSRRGLTYEQYV. CDR3 DNA sequence: TGTGCCAGCAGCCGAAGGGGGCTAACCTACGAGCAGTACGTC.

The gene calls are TRBV19 and TRBJ2-2; tentatively, D is TRBD2 (5 bases). Germline V gene lookup returns CDR1 LNHDA and CDR2 SQIVND (reference sequence). The CDR3 length is 13 residues. Between the trimmed V and J ends, which lost 6 bases and 1 base, there was a span of 6 bases. Here the CDR3 reads CASRGLNTGELFF. Written as DNA, the CDR3 is TGTGCCAGTAGAGGACTGAACACCGGGGAGCTGTTTTTT.

The chain links TRBV21-1 to TRBJ2-7; the table calls TRBD1, which could not be checked here. TRBV21-1 is recorded as a pseudogene. CDR3 size: 13 residues. The DNA of the CDR3 is TGTGCCAGCAGCACAACAGGCGCCTACGAGCAGTACTTC. Translating gives CASSTTGAYEQYF.

The V gene is TRBV24-1, the J gene TRBJ1-1; maybe TRBD1 (6 bases). The V gene's germline CDR1 is KGHDR and CDR2 SFDVKD. V was shortened by 4 bases and J by 4 bases, with 12 bases between the two germline ends. The CDR3 is made up of 14 amino acids. CDR3 region: CATSDPGHPTEAFF. The CDR3 nucleotides read TGTGCCACCAGTGACCCGGGACACCCCACTGAAGCTTTCTTT.

The chain links TRBV11-2 to TRBJ1-2; D is unresolved. Between the trimmed V and J ends, which lost 1 base and 8 bases, there was a span of 17 bases. Germline V gene lookup returns CDR1 SGHAT and CDR2 FQNNGV. The CDR3 has 15 residues. CDR3 in DNA: TGTGCCAGCAGCTTAGGGGGAGGAGGGAGGAACGGCTACACCTTC. This encodes CASSLGGGGRNGYTF.

The chain has TRBV7-2 and TRBJ1-3; a weak D match, TRBD1 (6 bases). This CDR3 has 16 amino acids. CDR1 and CDR2 (germline): SGHTA, FQGNSA. Trimming took off 0 bases at V and 4 bases at J, with 13 bases between the two ends. CDR3 bases: TGTGCCAGCAGCTTAGCGCCAGGGGAGGGCGGAAACACCATATATTTT. It yields the protein CASSLAPGEGGNTIYF.

In its sample, this clone was seen once. This chain uses TRBV4-1 with TRBJ1-5, with D maybe TRBD1 (6 bases). This CDR3 region has 16 residues. Looked up from germline, CDR1 is MGHRA and CDR2 is YSYEKL. Deletions cut 2 bases from V and 4 bases from J, with 15 bases between. The CDR3 DNA is TGCGCCAGCAGCCAAACCATAATAAGGGGGAATCAGCCCCAGCATTTT. Translating gives CASSQTIIRGNQPQHF.

V gene TRBV12-3 or TRBV12-4 combines with J gene TRBJ1-1, with 7 bases lining up with TRBD1. J lost 4 bases, V lost 10 bases, and 6 bases had no gene match. The CDR3 is made up of 12 amino acids. The CDR3 reads CATGQVGTEAFF. Written as DNA, the CDR3 is TGTGCCACCGGACAGGTTGGCACTGAAGCTTTCTTT.

V gene TRBV19 combines with J gene TRBJ2-3, with D unclear. This CDR3 has 11 residues. Germline V gives CDR1 LNHDA, CDR2 SQIVND (reference sequence). V was cut by 4 bases and J by 6 bases, with 5 bases left in between. This CDR3 is CASSTGDTQYF. In DNA form, the CDR3 reads TGTGCCAGTAGTACAGGTGATACGCAGTATTTT.

CDR3 sequence: CVTGSGNEQFF. In DNA, the CDR3 is TGTGTCACAGGGTCAGGCAATGAGCAGTTCTTC. The chain employs TRBV12-3 or TRBV12-4 and TRBJ2-1; the D gene is possibly TRBD1 (6 bases). The CDR3 is 11 amino acids.

This clone has more than one count but fewer than ten. CDR3 amino acids: CASSQELIETQYF. The CDR3 DNA sequence: TGTGCCAGCAGCCAAGAGTTAATAGAGACCCAGTACTTC. The rearrangement uses TRBV14 and TRBJ2-5; D is undetermined. The CDR3 sequence is 13 residues long. The ends were cut back, 0 bases at V and 4 bases at J, with 6 bases in the middle. Germline values: CDR1 SGHDN, CDR2 FVKESK. Supplemented by reference TRBV14 and TRBJ2-5, the full variable domain reads EAGVTQFPSHSVIEKGQTVTLRCDPISGHDNLYWYRRVMGKEIKFLLHFVKESKQDESGMPNNRFLAERTGGTYSTLKVQPAELEDSGVYFCASSQELIETQYFGPGTRLLVL.